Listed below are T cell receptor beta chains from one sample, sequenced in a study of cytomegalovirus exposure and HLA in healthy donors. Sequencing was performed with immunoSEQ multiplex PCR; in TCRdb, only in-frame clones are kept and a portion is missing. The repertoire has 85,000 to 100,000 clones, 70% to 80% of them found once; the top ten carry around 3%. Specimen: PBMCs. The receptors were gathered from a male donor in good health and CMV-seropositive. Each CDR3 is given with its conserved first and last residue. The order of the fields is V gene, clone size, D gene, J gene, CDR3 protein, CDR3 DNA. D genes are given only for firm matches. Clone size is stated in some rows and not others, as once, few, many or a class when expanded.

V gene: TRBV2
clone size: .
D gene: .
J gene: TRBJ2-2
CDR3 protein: CASLRADGELFF
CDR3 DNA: TGTGCCAGCCTTCGTGCGGACGGGGAGCTGTTTTTT

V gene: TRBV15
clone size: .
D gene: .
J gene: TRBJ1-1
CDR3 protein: CATSRGTQPNTEAFF
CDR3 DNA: TGTGCCACCAGCAGAGGGACACAACCGAACACTGAAGCTTTCTTT

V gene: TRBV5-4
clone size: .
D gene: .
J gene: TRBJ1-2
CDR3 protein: CASSLGENYGYTF
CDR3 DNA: TGTGCCAGCAGCTTGGGGGAGAACTATGGCTACACCTTC

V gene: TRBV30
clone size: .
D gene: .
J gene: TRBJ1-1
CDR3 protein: CAWSPNRRNTEAFF
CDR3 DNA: TGTGCCTGGAGCCCAAACAGGAGGAACACTGAAGCTTTCTTT

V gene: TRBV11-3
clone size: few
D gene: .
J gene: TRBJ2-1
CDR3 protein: CASSLARGAGEQFF
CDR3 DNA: TGTGCCAGCAGCTTAGCCCGGGGGGCAGGTGAGCAGTTCTTC

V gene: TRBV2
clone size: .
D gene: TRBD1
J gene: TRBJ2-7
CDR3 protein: CASSWDRGYEQYF
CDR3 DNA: TGTGCCAGCAGCTGGGACAGAGGCTACGAGCAGTACTTC

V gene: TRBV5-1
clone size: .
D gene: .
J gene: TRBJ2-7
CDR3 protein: CASSSPREGGRGYEQYF
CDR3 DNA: TGCGCCAGCAGCTCACCCCGCGAGGGAGGTAGGGGCTACGAGCAGTACTTC

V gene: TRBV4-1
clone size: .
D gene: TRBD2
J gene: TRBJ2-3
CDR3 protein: CASSQGLTGGKETDTQYF
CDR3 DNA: TGCGCCAGCAGCCAAGGCCTGACGGGAGGTAAAGAGACAGATACGCAGTATTTT

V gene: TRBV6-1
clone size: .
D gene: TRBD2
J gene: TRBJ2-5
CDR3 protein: CASSAEASGQETQYF
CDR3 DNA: TGTGCCAGCAGTGCCGAGGCTAGCGGGCAAGAGACCCAGTACTTC

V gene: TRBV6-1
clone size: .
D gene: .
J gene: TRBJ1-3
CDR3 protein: CASSEAGQSSGNTIYF
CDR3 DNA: TGTGCCAGCAGTGAAGCAGGACAGTCGTCGGGAAACACCATATATTTT

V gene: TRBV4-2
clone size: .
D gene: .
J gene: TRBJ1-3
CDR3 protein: CASRPTGSGNTIYF
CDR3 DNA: TGTGCCAGCAGGCCCACAGGGTCTGGAAACACCATATATTTT

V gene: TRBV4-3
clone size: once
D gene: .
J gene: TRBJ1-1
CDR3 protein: CASSLIWGPTEAFF
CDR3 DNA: TGCGCCAGCAGCCTCATCTGGGGGCCCACTGAAGCTTTCTTT

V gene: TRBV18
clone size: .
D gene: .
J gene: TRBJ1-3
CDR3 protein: CASSPATSGDTIYF
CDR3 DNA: TGTGCCAGCTCACCGGCCACTTCGGGAGACACCATATATTTT

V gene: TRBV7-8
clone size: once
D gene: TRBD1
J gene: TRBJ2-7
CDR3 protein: CASSKDDRGHYEQYF
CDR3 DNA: TGTGCCAGCAGCAAAGACGACAGGGGCCACTACGAGCAGTACTTC

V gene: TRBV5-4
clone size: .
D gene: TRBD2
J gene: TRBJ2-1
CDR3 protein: CASSAVTSGEQFF
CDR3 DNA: TGTGCCAGCAGCGCAGTTACTAGCGGGGAGCAGTTCTTC

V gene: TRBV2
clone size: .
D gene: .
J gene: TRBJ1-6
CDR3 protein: CASSGSSDSPLHF
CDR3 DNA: TGTGCCAGCAGTGGGTCCTCGGATTCACCCCTCCACTTT

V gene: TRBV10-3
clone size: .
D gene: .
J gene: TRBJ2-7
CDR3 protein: CAISETWQGLSYEQYF
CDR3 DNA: TGTGCCATCAGTGAAACGTGGCAGGGGCTATCCTACGAGCAGTACTTC

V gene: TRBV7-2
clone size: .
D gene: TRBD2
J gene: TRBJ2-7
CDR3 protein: CASSARLAGGQTYEQYF
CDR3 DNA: TGTGCCAGCAGCGCTCGACTAGCGGGGGGCCAGACCTACGAGCAGTACTTC

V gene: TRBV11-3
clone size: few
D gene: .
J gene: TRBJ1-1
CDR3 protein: CASSFDLPGSTEAFF
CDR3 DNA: TGTGCCAGCAGCTTCGATCTACCAGGATCCACTGAAGCTTTCTTT

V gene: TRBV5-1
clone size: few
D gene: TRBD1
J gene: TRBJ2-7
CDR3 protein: CASSLGQGVNEQYF
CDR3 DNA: TGCGCCAGCAGCTTGGGACAGGGGGTTAACGAGCAGTACTTC

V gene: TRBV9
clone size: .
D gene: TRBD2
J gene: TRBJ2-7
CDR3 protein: CASSVLSGASSYEQYF
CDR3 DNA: TGTGCCAGCAGCGTGCTGAGCGGGGCTAGCTCCTACGAGCAGTACTTC

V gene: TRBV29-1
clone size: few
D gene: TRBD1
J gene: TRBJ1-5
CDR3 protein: CSVSTGGGNQPQHF
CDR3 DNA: TGCAGCGTCTCGACAGGGGGAGGCAATCAGCCCCAGCATTTT

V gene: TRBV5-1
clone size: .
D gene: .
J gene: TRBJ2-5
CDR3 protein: CASSPGTQRETQYF
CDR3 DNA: TGCGCCAGCAGCCCCGGGACTCAACGAGAGACCCAGTACTTC

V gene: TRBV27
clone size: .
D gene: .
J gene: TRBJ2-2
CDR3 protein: CASSRTVNTGELFF
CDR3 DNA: TGTGCCAGCAGCCGGACAGTGAACACCGGGGAGCTGTTTTTT

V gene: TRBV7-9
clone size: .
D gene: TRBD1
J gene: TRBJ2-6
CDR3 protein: CASSLDTGAGPGANVLTF
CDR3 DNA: TGTGCCAGCAGCTTAGATACAGGGGCGGGCCCTGGGGCCAACGTCCTGACTTTC